The 27 T cell receptor beta chains below all came from one sample that was sequenced in a study of T cell responses to AZD1222 COVID-19 vaccine. This table comes from immunoSEQ multiplex PCR, and its TCRdb copy is limited to in-frame clones, with some not included. Among some 150,000 clones listed, roughly 89% were seen once. Sequenced here: peripheral blood, sampled 28 days after the second AZD1222 dose. The receptors here all came from an adult who received the AZD1222 COVID-19 vaccine.

The gene calls are TRBV21-1 and TRBJ1-2; TRBD1, the D gene given by the table, was not confirmed from the DNA. TRBV21-1 is assigned pseudogene status. The CDR3 contains 16 residues. CDR3 sequence reads: CASSTSPKQASYGYTF. The CDR3, as DNA: TGTGCCAGCAGCACAAGCCCCAAGCAGGCTTCCTATGGCTACACCTTC.

The chain uses TRBV19 and TRBJ1-2, with TRBD1 identical over 7 bases. Germline CDR1 is LNHDA and CDR2 is SQIVND (reference sequence). The CDR3 runs 18 residues. The J segment lost 3 bases and the V segment lost 6 bases, leaving 19 bases of the junction unmatched. Here the CDR3 reads CASSFTPPGQPIYYGYTF. Written as DNA, the CDR3 is TGTGCCAGTAGCTTTACTCCTCCGGGACAGCCCATATACTATGGCTACACCTTC.

In the case of this clone: Other DNA sequences within the sample encode an identical CDR3. The chain joins TRBV4-3 to TRBJ2-7, with a weak D call TRBD1 (7 bases). CDR1 and CDR2 (germline): LGHNA, YSLEER. CDR3 length equals 14 residues. Trimming stripped 0 bases from V and 10 bases from J, with 16 bases between. The CDR3 spells CASSQDLVRGEQYF. CDR3 in DNA: TGCGCCAGCAGCCAAGACCTAGTCAGGGGGGAACAGTACTTC.

CDR3 sequence (DNA): TGTGCCAGCATAGTCGAGGGGAACACTGAAGCTTTCTTT. This translates into CASIVEGNTEAFF. The chain has TRBV6-6 and TRBJ1-1; no definite D call. The V and J ends lost 7 bases and 1 base respectively, with 10 bases between them. The CDR3 totals 13 residues. Germline CDR1 reads MNHNY; CDR2 reads SVGAGI (reference sequence).

This clone was seen only once. The V gene is TRBV27, the J gene TRBJ1-1; D is possibly TRBD1 (5 bases). The CDR3 runs 12 residues. Germline lookup yields CDR1 MNHEY and CDR2 SMNVEV (reference sequence). V shed 5 bases and J shed 8 bases, with 12 bases lying between them. This CDR3 reads CASSNIGGEAFF. CDR3 coding DNA: TGTGCCAGCAGTAATATTGGGGGAGAAGCTTTCTTT.

This sequence joins TRBV3-1 (or the pseudogene TRBV3-2) and TRBJ2-2; D is perhaps TRBD1 or TRBD2 (5 bases each). Per germline, CDR1 LGHDT and CDR2 YNNKEL (reference sequence). Deletions cut 1 base from V and 13 bases from J, with 13 bases between. This CDR3 has 13 residues. For the CDR3, the DNA is TGTGCCAGCAGCCAAGTTCAGGGAGTAGGGCTGTTTTTT. Translation: CASSQVQGVGLFF.

This clone was seen a few times. This chain connects TRBV7-2 to TRBJ2-7; D is uncertain. Germline V CDR1 and CDR2: SGHTA, FQGNSA. The CDR3 runs 12 residues. Trimming shortened V by 5 bases and J by 4 bases, and 9 bases separated the two germline ends. Written as DNA, the CDR3 is TGTGCCAGCAGCCCCCAGGAGTACGAGCAGTACTTC. This codes for CASSPQEYEQYF.

The chain uses TRBV7-2 and TRBJ1-1; 7 bases fit TRBD1. The V gene's germline CDR1 is SGHTA and CDR2 FQGNSA. Germline trimming cut 5 bases from V and 1 base from J; bases unmatched to any gene: 10. The CDR3 spans 16 residues. CDR3 region: CASSPSVGQRNTEAFF. The CDR3 DNA follows: TGTGCCAGCAGCCCCTCGGTGGGACAGAGGAACACTGAAGCTTTCTTT.

The V gene is TRBV7-9, the J gene TRBJ2-5; D call uncertain. The germline gives CDR1 SEHNR, CDR2 FQNEAQ (reference sequence). V was trimmed by 2 bases and J by 5 bases, leaving 9 bases between them. The CDR3 length is 13 residues. CDR3 region: CASSLLSGETQYF. Here the CDR3 DNA reads TGTGCCAGCAGCTTACTCAGTGGGGAGACCCAGTACTTC.

J is TRBJ1-2 and V is TRBV7-9, with D perhaps matching TRBD1 (5 bases). The CDR3 is made up of 17 amino acids. The V gene lost 4 bases and the J gene lost 4 bases, with 22 bases spanning the gap. Germline assignment: CDR1 SEHNR and CDR2 FQNEAQ (reference sequence). CDR3 in DNA: TGTGCCAGCAGCTACCCCGTGACGGGACCGAGAGCCTATGGCTACACCTTC. The encoded protein is CASSYPVTGPRAYGYTF.

The chain joins TRBV28 to TRBJ1-4; D might be TRBD1 (6 bases). The CDR3 has 14 amino acids. The V gene lost 5 bases and the J gene lost 10 bases, with 17 bases spanning the gap. The germline V gene has CDR1 MDHEN and CDR2 SYDVKM. The CDR3 spells CASSLDRWGGKLFF. The CDR3, as DNA: TGTGCCAGCAGTCTCGACAGGTGGGGGGGAAAACTGTTTTTT.

The J gene is TRBJ1-2, the V gene TRBV6-5; 7 nucleotides line up with TRBD1. This CDR3 spans 16 amino acids. The V gene's germline CDR1 is MNHEY and CDR2 SVGAGI. With 2 bases clipped from V and 4 bases from J, the junction kept 10 bases outside the gene matches. This chain's CDR3 is CASSYTLTGSGYGYTF. The CDR3 bases are TGTGCCAGCAGTTACACCCTGACAGGGAGTGGCTATGGCTACACCTTC.

This chain connects TRBV7-6 to TRBJ1-1; D might be TRBD1 (6 bases). CDR3 length: 13 amino acids. The V end lost 6 bases, the J end lost 1 base, and 9 bases lay between the germline ends. The V gene's germline CDR1 is SGHVS and CDR2 FNYEAQ. The CDR3, as DNA: TGTGCCAGCAGTCGACAGGAGAACACTGAAGCTTTCTTT. It yields the protein CASSRQENTEAFF.

The CDR3, as DNA: TGTGCCACCAGCAGAGGGGGCAGCGACAATGAAAAACTGTTTTTT. Amino acids: CATSRGGSDNEKLFF. The chain uses TRBV15 and TRBJ1-4; D is possibly TRBD1 (5 bases). V lost 1 base, J lost 5 bases, and 11 bases lay in between. This CDR3 has 15 residues. Germline loops: CDR1 LNHNV, CDR2 YYDKDF (reference sequence).

CDR3: CASSKGGGDQDTQYF. CDR3 bases: TGTGCCAGCAGCAAAGGGGGGGGAGATCAGGATACGCAGTATTTT. J is TRBJ2-3 and V is TRBV21-1; the tabulated D call, TRBD2, remains unverified against the DNA. TRBV21-1 is given as a pseudogene. The CDR3 extends over 15 amino acids.

The V and J genes are TRBV19 and TRBJ1-5; 9 bases map to TRBD1. The CDR3 loop spans 16 amino acids. V was clipped by 3 bases and J by 1 base; unmatched bases: 4. Germline V gene data show CDR1 as LNHDA and CDR2 as SQIVND (reference sequence). The CDR3 DNA reads as TGTGCCAGTAGTATCAAGACAGGGGGGAGCAATCAGCCCCAGCATTTT. Translated: CASSIKTGGSNQPQHF.

V is TRBV2 and J is TRBJ1-6, with a weak D call TRBD1 (5 bases). The V end was cut by 6 bases, the J end by 4 bases, with 10 bases between. The CDR3 is 14 residues long. Germline-derived CDR1 and CDR2 are SNHLY and FYNNEI. CDR3 coding DNA: TGTGCCAGCAGATCGGGACCATATAATTCACCCCTCCACTTT. This codes for CASRSGPYNSPLHF.

This chain connects TRBV21-1 to TRBJ1-4. TRBV21-1 is assigned pseudogene status. This CDR3 has 15 residues. The CDR3 region has the DNA TGTGCCAGCAGCCAGACCGGGCCCCTAAATGAAAAACTGTTTTTT. Residues: CASSQTGPLNEKLFF.

The chain links TRBV19 to TRBJ2-7; D possibly matches TRBD1 or TRBD2 (5 bases each). The CDR3 is 14 amino acids. The V and J ends lost 6 bases and 1 base respectively, with 13 bases between them. Germline V gene sequence: CDR1 LNHDA, CDR2 SQIVND (reference sequence). The CDR3 reads CASRSRGKSYEQYF. CDR3 nucleotide sequence: TGTGCCAGTAGGTCGAGGGGCAAGTCCTACGAGCAGTACTTC.

CDR3 DNA: TGTGCCAGCTCACCCCGGGCAGGGTTGGGGCCTGAAGCTTTCTTT. As protein: CASSPRAGLGPEAFF. The J gene is TRBJ1-1, the V gene TRBV18; the D gene is possibly TRBD1 (5 bases). The germline V gene has CDR1 KGHSH and CDR2 LQKENI. The CDR3 is made up of 15 amino acids. V shed 3 bases and J shed 6 bases, with 17 bases lying between them.

This sequence joins TRBV2 and TRBJ2-7; TRBD2 agrees at 14 bases. V shed 7 bases and J 9 bases; nucleotides not matched to a gene: 11. This CDR3 spans 15 amino acids. Germline V CDR1 and CDR2: SNHLY, FYNNEI. The CDR3 DNA is TGTGCCAGCACCCGTGGTGGGACTAGCGGGAGCTGGCAGTACTTC. Translation gives CASTRGGTSGSWQYF.

V usage is TRBV20-1 and J usage is TRBJ1-3; no clear D. Germline values: CDR1 DFQATT, CDR2 SNEGSKA (reference sequence). The V and J ends lost 3 bases and 4 bases respectively, with 19 bases between them. The length of the CDR3 is 16 residues. The CDR3 DNA sequence: TGCAGTGCTAGTTTTTGGTCTCCGCTTCCCGGAAACACCATATATTTT. Residues: CSASFWSPLPGNTIYF.

The genes are TRBV5-1 and TRBJ2-3; tentatively, D is TRBD2 (6 bases). The CDR3 is made up of 14 amino acids. Germline V gives CDR1 SGHRS, CDR2 YFSETQ. The V end lost 7 bases, the J end lost 6 bases, and 18 bases lay between the germline ends. The CDR3 here is CASLGSAAGDTQYF. The DNA for the CDR3 is TGCGCCAGCCTGGGGAGCGCCGCGGGGGATACGCAGTATTTT.

V gene TRBV5-4 combines with J gene TRBJ2-7, with D possibly called TRBD1 or TRBD2 (6 bases each). CDR3 length: 16 residues. Germline CDR1 reads SGHNT; CDR2 reads YYREEE (reference sequence). With 0 bases removed from V and 5 bases from J, the gap between germline ends came to 18 bases. The CDR3 loop is CASSLAGGALYNEQYF. The DNA for the CDR3 is TGTGCCAGCAGCTTGGCCGGGGGCGCTCTGTACAACGAGCAGTACTTC.

The sample holds one count of this clone. The rearrangement uses TRBV28 and TRBJ2-7, with TRBD1 matching over 7 bases. With 1 base clipped from V and 9 bases from J, the junction kept 6 bases outside the gene matches. Germline loops: CDR1 MDHEN, CDR2 SYDVKM. CDR3 length equals 13 residues. The CDR3 DNA reads as TGTGCCAGCAGTTTATTGACAGGGACGGGGCAGTACTTC. Its protein is CASSLLTGTGQYF.

This chain links TRBV2 with TRBJ2-7; 7 bases are shared with TRBD2. The germline V gene has CDR1 SNHLY and CDR2 FYNNEI. J gave up 7 bases and V 2 bases, and 5 bases lay outside the gene matches. The CDR3 is 13 residues long. CDR3 bases: TGTGCCAGCAGTGAATTGCGGGAGATAGAGCAGTACTTC. Its translation is CASSELREIEQYF. Using reference TRBV2 and TRBJ2-7 for the parts outside the CDR3, the full variable domain is EPEVTQTPSHQVTQMGQEVILRCVPISNHLYFYWYRQILGQKVEFLVSFYNNEISEKSEIFDDQFSVERPDGSNFTLKIRSTKLEDSAMYFCASSELREIEQYFGPGTRLTVT.

This chain joins TRBV28 and TRBJ1-1; D perhaps matches TRBD1 (5 bases). The CDR3 extends over 15 amino acids. The V and J ends lost 5 bases and 4 bases respectively, with 17 bases between them. The germline V gene has CDR1 MDHEN and CDR2 SYDVKM. This CDR3 reads CASSLVVGAGTEAFF. CDR3 DNA sequence: TGTGCCAGCAGTCTCGTAGTAGGGGCCGGCACTGAAGCTTTCTTT.